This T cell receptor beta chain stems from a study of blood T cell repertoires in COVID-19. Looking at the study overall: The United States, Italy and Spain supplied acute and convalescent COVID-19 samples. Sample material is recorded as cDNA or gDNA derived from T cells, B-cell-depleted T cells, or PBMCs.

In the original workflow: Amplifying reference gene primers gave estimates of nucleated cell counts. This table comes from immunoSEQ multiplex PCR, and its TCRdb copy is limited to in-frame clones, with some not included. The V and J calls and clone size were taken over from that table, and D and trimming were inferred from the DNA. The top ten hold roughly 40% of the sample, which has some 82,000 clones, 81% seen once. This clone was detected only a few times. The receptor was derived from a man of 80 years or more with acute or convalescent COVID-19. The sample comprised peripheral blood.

The CDR3 sequence is CASSSAGHNTEAFF. CDR3 coding DNA: TGTGCCAGCAGCTCAGCCGGACACAACACTGAAGCTTTCTTT. The chain joins TRBV7-3 to TRBJ1-1, with a possible D match to TRBD1 (5 bases). V lost 4 bases to trimming and J lost 2 bases, with 11 bases between them. This CDR3 has 14 amino acids. Per germline, CDR1 SGHTA and CDR2 FQGTGA. The whole variable domain, remainder taken from reference TRBV7-3 and TRBJ1-1, is GAGVSQTPSNKVTEKGKYVELRCDPISGHTALYWYRQSLGQGPEFLIYFQGTGAADDSGLPNDRFFAVRPEGSVSTLKIQRTERGDSAVYLCASSSAGHNTEAFFGQGTRLTVV.